The rows below give T cell receptor beta chains drawn from one sample of a study of cytomegalovirus exposure and HLA in healthy donors. Sequencing used immunoSEQ multiplex PCR; TCRdb keeps in-frame clones, though not all of them. The sample records roughly 230,000 clones, roughly 84% being singletons. The material sequenced was PBMCs. The source is a girl aged 2 to 9 in good health and CMV-seronegative. Both conserved end residues are part of each CDR3. Fields, in order: CDR3 protein, CDR3 DNA, D gene, clone size, J gene, V gene. The D gene is left open where the match is weak. Expanded clones get a size class; other rows say once, few or many, or leave the size out.

CASSFRTGEDEKLFF,TGTGCCAGCAGTTTCCGGACAGGGGAGGATGAAAAACTGTTTTTT,TRBD1,once,TRBJ1-4,TRBV27
CAWSRTQNYGYTF,TGTGCCTGGAGCCGAACCCAGAACTATGGCTACACCTTC,-,-,TRBJ1-2,TRBV30
CASSLGVSYEQYF,TGCGCCAGCAGCTTAGGGGTGTCCTACGAGCAGTACTTC,-,-,TRBJ2-7,TRBV5-1
CSSSPIQGQQGWTEAFF,TGTTCCAGCAGTCCTATCCAGGGGCAGCAGGGGTGGACTGAAGCTTTCTTT,-,-,TRBJ1-1,TRBV7-9
CASSQRLRARGTQYF,TGCGCCAGCAGCCAAAGACTCCGCGCACGGGGTACGCAGTATTTT,-,-,TRBJ2-3,TRBV5-1
CASSYRWGYGYTF,TGTGCCAGCAGTTACAGGTGGGGCTATGGCTACACCTTC,-,-,TRBJ1-2,TRBV27
CASSQEGRNSPLHF,TGCGCCAGCAGCCAAGAGGGGCGGAATTCACCCCTCCACTTT,-,-,TRBJ1-6,TRBV4-1
CASSPHVGGILNTEAFF,TGTGCCAGCAGCCCTCACGTGGGAGGGATCCTGAACACTGAAGCTTTCTTT,-,-,TRBJ1-1,TRBV11-2
CAISASGRGSRGQFF,TGTGCCATCAGTGCGAGCGGGAGAGGGTCTCGGGGGCAGTTCTTC,TRBD2,-,TRBJ2-1,TRBV10-3
CASSAGLAGTYEQYF,TGTGCCAGCAGCGCGGGACTAGCGGGTACCTACGAGCAGTACTTC,TRBD2,-,TRBJ2-7,TRBV7-2
CASSLVSGGDTQYF,TGTGCCAGCAGCTTAGTCTCGGGGGGGGATACGCAGTATTTT,TRBD2,-,TRBJ2-3,TRBV11-2
CASSQDLSDYGYTF,TGCGCCAGCAGCCAAGATCTTTCTGACTATGGCTACACCTTC,-,-,TRBJ1-2,TRBV4-1
CASSFRGNEQFF,TGTGCCAGCAGTTTTAGGGGCAATGAGCAGTTCTTC,-,-,TRBJ2-1,TRBV6-6
CASSLAQGNGELFF,TGTGCCAGCAGCTTAGCGCAGGGGAACGGGGAGCTGTTTTTT,-,once,TRBJ2-2,TRBV7-7
CASTPTGYSNQPQHF,TGTGCCAGTACTCCGACAGGGTATAGCAATCAGCCCCAGCATTTT,TRBD1,-,TRBJ1-5,TRBV19
CSVRGGWNQPQHF,TGCAGCGTTCGGGGGGGCTGGAATCAGCCCCAGCATTTT,-,few,TRBJ1-5,TRBV29-1
CASSATSGGAETQYF,TGTGCCAGCAGCGCGACTAGCGGGGGGGCGGAGACCCAGTACTTC,TRBD2,-,TRBJ2-5,TRBV7-2
CASSLGGAATNEKLFF,TGTGCCAGCAGCTTGGGCGGGGCGGCAACTAATGAAAAACTGTTTTTT,-,few,TRBJ1-4,TRBV5-6
CAISDPGGDYGYTF,TGTGCCATCAGTGATCCTGGGGGCGACTATGGCTACACCTTC,-,-,TRBJ1-2,TRBV10-3
CASSPSRDTTATNEKLFF,TGTGCCAGCAGCCCCAGCAGGGACACAACAGCAACTAATGAAAAACTGTTTTTT,-,-,TRBJ1-4,TRBV9
CASSAVSYNEQFF,TGTGCCAGCAGTGCGGTAAGCTACAATGAGCAGTTCTTC,-,-,TRBJ2-1,TRBV2
CASSDTFTYEQYF,TGTGCCAGCAGTGACACATTCACCTACGAGCAGTACTTC,-,-,TRBJ2-7,TRBV6-1
CASSLARDRRQPQHF,TGTGCCAGCAGCTTGGCCCGGGACAGAAGACAGCCCCAGCATTTT,TRBD1,once,TRBJ1-5,TRBV5-8
CASSPPDRPNQPQHF,TGTGCCAGCTCACCACCGGACAGGCCCAATCAGCCCCAGCATTTT,TRBD1,-,TRBJ1-5,TRBV18
CASSSEAAVYGYTF,TGTGCCAGCAGCTCTGAGGCAGCCGTCTATGGCTACACCTTC,-,-,TRBJ1-2,TRBV7-9
CASRPQGAIYGYTF,TGTGCCAGCAGGCCACAGGGGGCCATCTATGGCTACACCTTC,TRBD1,-,TRBJ1-2,TRBV6-5
CASSSRRTGDTEAFF,TGTGCCAGCAGTTCACGCAGAACGGGGGACACTGAAGCTTTCTTT,-,-,TRBJ1-1,TRBV27
CALSRELFF,TGTGCCCTCTCCCGGGAGCTGTTTTTT,-,-,TRBJ2-2,TRBV11-2
CASSMSGAPPLYTF,TGTGCCAGTAGTATGTCGGGAGCTCCCCCGCTCTACACCTTC,-,-,TRBJ1-2,TRBV19
CASSQDRGAGSTDTQYF,TGCGCCAGCAGCCAAGATCGCGGAGCGGGGAGCACAGATACGCAGTATTTT,TRBD2,-,TRBJ2-3,TRBV4-1
CASSFEGNTIYF,TGTGCCAGCAGCTTCGAGGGAAACACCATATATTTT,-,-,TRBJ1-3,TRBV7-2
CASREAGGRETQYF,TGTGCCAGTAGGGAAGCGGGGGGGAGGGAGACCCAGTACTTC,TRBD2,-,TRBJ2-5,TRBV19
CASSFYTGVGETQYF,TGTGCCAGCAGCTTTTATACAGGAGTTGGGGAGACCCAGTACTTC,-,-,TRBJ2-5,TRBV11-2
CASSNRGRSTDTQYF,TGTGCCAGCAGTAACCGGGGGAGGAGCACAGATACGCAGTATTTT,-,-,TRBJ2-3,TRBV27
CASSGPDRGDSNQPQHF,TGTGCCAGCAGCGGTCCTGACAGGGGAGACAGCAATCAGCCCCAGCATTTT,TRBD1,-,TRBJ1-5,TRBV7-9
CASSLYGGTAAHTEAFF,TGTGCCAGCAGCTTATATGGGGGGACAGCGGCACACACTGAAGCTTTCTTT,TRBD1,few,TRBJ1-1,TRBV11-2
CASSQDDYTDTQYF,TGCGCCAGCAGCCAAGACGACTACACAGATACGCAGTATTTT,-,-,TRBJ2-3,TRBV4-1
CASSPTGNQPQHF,TGTGCCAGCAGTCCTACAGGGAATCAGCCCCAGCATTTT,-,-,TRBJ1-5,TRBV6-5
CASSLGQGRETQYF,TGTGCCAGCAGCTTGGGACAGGGGAGAGAGACCCAGTACTTC,TRBD1,-,TRBJ2-5,TRBV5-4
CASSIRTRRTSDTQYF,TGCGCCAGCAGCATCCGGACTAGGAGGACCTCAGATACCCAGTACTTC,TRBD2,-,TRBJ2-5,TRBV5-1
CASRLARFTYEQYF,TGTGCAAGTCGCTTAGCCAGGTTCACCTACGAGCAGTACTTC,-,-,TRBJ2-7,TRBV12-2
CASSQGALAGEDTLREQFF,TGTGCCAGCAGCCAAGGGGCACTAGCGGGAGAGGACACTTTGCGCGAGCAGTTCTTC,TRBD2,few,TRBJ2-1,TRBV4-2
CATSRDWAGPGNTIYF,TGTGCCACCAGCAGAGATTGGGCAGGGCCTGGAAACACCATATATTTT,-,-,TRBJ1-3,TRBV15
CASKPGLGHNEQFF,TGTGCCAGCAAACCGGGACTGGGACACAATGAGCAGTTCTTC,-,-,TRBJ2-1,TRBV2